Below, one T cell receptor (beta chain) is given with its context. Its cognate antigen is unknown. J lost 8 bases, V lost 3 bases, and 5 bases had no gene match. This CDR3 has 13 residues. The sample originates from a study of identical twins. Template switching, a step in the protocol, added a universal primer site, and cDNA carried unique molecular identifiers. In TCRdb, the 5' RACE reads were re-called with MiXCR into one record per CDR3 protein. The sample comprises about 660,000 distinct CDR3 sequences, 8.5% to 9% of which are singletons, and more than 0.75% rests with the top ten. Study-wide results and caveats: It was out-of-frame TCR alpha sharing in monozygotic twins that models underestimated. Beta out-of-frame sequences displayed a weaker excess of sharing between twins.

These data are also associated with another study on yellow fever vaccine responses in identical twins. That work states: Twins showed a vaccine T cell response that reportedly seemed partly convergent, partly personalized.

The chain links TRBV12-3 or TRBV12-4 to TRBJ1-2; 8 bases fit TRBD1. This sequence was found in a woman aged 18 to 35 in good health. The source material was PBMCs. The CDR3, as DNA: TGTGCCAGCAGTTTCAGGGGGCGTAAAGGCTACACCTTC. It yields the protein CASSFRGRKGYTF.